These T cell receptor beta chains were read from a single sample in a study of T cell responses to AZD1222 COVID-19 vaccine. This table comes from immunoSEQ multiplex PCR, and its TCRdb copy is limited to in-frame clones, with some not included. The table records over 150,000 clones, 90% to 95% of them present only once. The source was peripheral blood, collected 28 days after the second AZD1222 dose. The source is an adult who received the AZD1222 COVID-19 vaccine. Both conserved end residues are part of each CDR3. The order of the fields is V gene, D gene, J gene, clone size, CDR3 protein, CDR3 DNA. D genes are given only for firm matches. Expanded clones are given a class, and other clones once, few, many or no size at all.

>TRBV12-3/TRBV12-4|-|TRBJ1-1|-
CASSIDLGTEAFF
TGTGCCAGCAGTATCGATCTAGGGACTGAAGCTTTCTTT
>TRBV2|TRBD2|TRBJ2-1|-
CASSHGRGARTSTFGEQFF
TGTGCCAGCAGCCACGGACGGGGGGCGCGGACTAGCACTTTCGGTGAGCAGTTCTTC
>TRBV18|-|TRBJ1-1|-
CASSPRVASLNTEAFF
TGTGCCAGCTCACCACGAGTCGCGTCGTTGAACACTGAAGCTTTCTTT
>TRBV20-1|-|TRBJ2-1|-
CSASGRGNYNEQFF
TGCAGTGCTAGTGGAAGGGGAAACTACAATGAGCAGTTCTTC
>TRBV6-2/TRBV6-3|TRBD1|TRBJ1-1|-
CASSNQGVENTEAFF
TGTGCCAGCAGTAACCAGGGGGTCGAGAACACTGAAGCTTTCTTT
>TRBV24-1|-|TRBJ1-5|-
CAARSVLGGPGNQPQHF
TGTGCCGCCCGGTCTGTTCTTGGAGGGCCGGGCAATCAGCCCCAGCATTTT
>TRBV5-5|TRBD2|TRBJ2-5|-
CASSFLAGAGETQYF
TGTGCCAGCAGCTTTCTAGCGGGAGCTGGGGAGACCCAGTACTTC
>TRBV6-2/TRBV6-3|-|TRBJ2-7|-
CASSSGAPSAEQYF
TGTGCCAGCAGCTCGGGGGCCCCTTCAGCGGAGCAGTACTTC
>TRBV24-1|-|TRBJ1-4|-
CATSDSRDFNEKLFF
TGTGCCACCAGTGATTCGAGGGACTTTAATGAAAAACTGTTTTTT
>TRBV30|-|TRBJ2-2|-
CAWARGNTGELFF
TGTGCCTGGGCAAGGGGCAACACCGGGGAGCTGTTTTTT
>TRBV15|TRBD1|TRBJ1-4|-
CATSRDIGTGRRKLFF
TGTGCCACCAGCAGAGATATCGGGACAGGGAGGCGAAAACTGTTTTTT
>TRBV5-6|-|TRBJ2-1|-
CASSLSDLGSWYNEQFF
TGTGCCAGCAGCTTGAGTGACTTGGGATCCTGGTACAATGAGCAGTTCTTC
>TRBV6-2/TRBV6-3|TRBD2|TRBJ2-7|-
CASSYVRTSVPYEQYF
TGTGCCAGCAGTTACGTTCGGACTAGCGTTCCCTACGAGCAGTACTTC
>TRBV10-3|TRBD2|TRBJ2-3|-
CAIRGGLAEDTQYF
TGTGCCATCAGGGGGGGACTAGCGGAAGATACGCAGTATTTT
>TRBV2|-|TRBJ2-7|-
CASSAGRNLNEQYF
TGTGCCAGCAGCGCAGGACGGAACCTAAACGAGCAGTACTTC
>TRBV19|TRBD1|TRBJ1-2|-
CASSRIDRGKHYGYTF
TGTGCCAGTAGTAGGATCGACAGGGGGAAACACTATGGCTACACCTTC
>TRBV11-2|-|TRBJ2-2|-
CASSPFPHRETTGELFF
TGTGCCAGCAGCCCATTCCCGCACAGGGAAACCACCGGGGAGCTGTTTTTT
>TRBV2|-|TRBJ2-7|-
CATGWDGDYEQYF
TGTGCCACGGGCTGGGACGGAGACTACGAGCAGTACTTC
>TRBV2|-|TRBJ2-7|-
CASSEEGGPGYEQYF
TGTGCCAGCAGTGAAGAGGGGGGGCCCGGGTACGAGCAGTACTTC
>TRBV3-1/TRBV3-2|TRBD2|TRBJ2-3|-
CASSPRLAGFTDTQYF
TGTGCCAGCAGCCCGAGACTAGCGGGGTTCACAGATACGCAGTATTTT
>TRBV11-3|-|TRBJ1-4|once
CASSPRGRTNEKLFF
TGTGCCAGCAGCCCGCGAGGCCGGACTAATGAAAAACTGTTTTTT
>TRBV19|-|TRBJ2-1|once
CASSIFLDYNEQFF
TGTGCCAGTAGTATATTTCTAGATTACAATGAGCAGTTCTTC
>TRBV30|-|TRBJ2-2|medium-sized
CAWGWGGYVNTGELFF
TGTGCCTGGGGATGGGGGGGCTACGTAAACACCGGGGAGCTGTTTTTT
>TRBV6-6|-|TRBJ1-2|-
CASSYSGPEGYTF
TGTGCCAGCAGTTACTCGGGACCGGAGGGCTACACCTTC
>TRBV6-5|TRBD1|TRBJ1-3|once
CASRPDRVGNTIYF
TGTGCCAGCAGACCAGACAGGGTTGGAAACACCATATATTTT
>TRBV6-5|TRBD1|TRBJ1-5|once
CASSQGAAQPQHF
TGTGCCAGCTCCCAGGGGGCGGCTCAGCCCCAGCATTTT